One and the same sample provided the 25 T cell receptor beta chains below, sequenced in a study of blood T cell repertoires in COVID-19. TCRdb's table, derived via immunoSEQ multiplex PCR, lists solely in-frame clones and lacks some. Of over 120,000 clones in the sample, around 87% were seen once. Sequenced sample: peripheral blood. The receptors here all came from a woman aged 45-60 years with active or convalescent COVID-19.

The rearrangement uses TRBV6-1 and TRBJ1-2; TRBD1 aligns across 12 bases. Germline V gene data show CDR1 as MNHNS and CDR2 as SASEGT. After removal of 3 bases from V and 5 bases from J, the junction contained 4 bases not matched to a gene. The CDR3 consists of 15 residues. CDR3 in amino acids: CASSDRDRGHYGYTF. CDR3 sequence (DNA): TGTGCCAGCAGTGACCGGGACAGGGGGCATTATGGCTACACCTTC.

This chain links TRBV30 with TRBJ1-2, with D maybe TRBD1 (6 bases). The CDR3 loop spans 14 amino acids. Trimming left V 2 bases short and J 8 bases short, with 18 bases between. Germline V gene lookup returns CDR1 GTSNPN and CDR2 SVGIG (reference sequence). The CDR3, as DNA: TGTGCCTGGAGTCTAACAGGGAAGGGGCTGGGCTACACCTTC. Translation: CAWSLTGKGLGYTF.

V and J are TRBV7-8 and TRBJ1-5, with D possibly being TRBD1 (6 bases). CDR3 length equals 16 residues. V lost 0 bases and J lost 7, with 16 bases in between. From germline, CDR1 is SGHVS and CDR2 FQNEAQ. Here the CDR3 DNA reads TGTGCCAGCAGCTTAGCGGGGCAGGGGTTTACCCAGCCCCAGCATTTT. Amino acids: CASSLAGQGFTQPQHF.

The V gene is TRBV7-9, the J gene TRBJ2-3; D perhaps matches TRBD2 (7 bases). The CDR3 runs 16 residues. Trimming removed 6 bases at V and 3 bases at J, with 19 bases between. The germline V gene has CDR1 SEHNR and CDR2 FQNEAQ (reference sequence). This CDR3 is CASSLTDGGRTDTQYF. CDR3 in DNA: TGTGCCAGCAGTCTTACCGACGGGGGGCGGACAGATACGCAGTATTTT.

The chain carries TRBV6-2 or TRBV6-3 and TRBJ2-7, with a tentative D call TRBD2 (6 bases). Germline V gene lookup returns CDR1 MNHEY and CDR2 SVGEGT. Trimming took off 2 bases at V and 2 bases at J, with 13 bases between the two ends. This CDR3 is built from 15 residues. The CDR3 protein is CASSYVGDSAYEQYF. In DNA form, the CDR3 reads TGTGCCAGCAGTTACGTAGGGGACTCCGCCTACGAGCAGTACTTC.

The chain couples TRBV5-1 to TRBJ2-1, with 8 bases lining up with TRBD2. V dropped 3 bases and J dropped 10; count of bases not matched to a gene: 12. The CDR3 runs 15 residues. CDR1 is SGHRS and CDR2 is YFSETQ in the germline V gene. CDR3 DNA sequence: TGCGCCAGCAGCTGGGGGGCTAGCGGGCTCGAGGAGCAGTTCTTC. This sequence encodes CASSWGASGLEEQFF.

This rearrangement joins TRBV7-9 to TRBJ2-3; D is unresolved. The V end lost 5 bases, the J end lost 2 bases, and 8 bases lay between the germline ends. There are 13 residues in the CDR3. Germline V gene lookup returns CDR1 SEHNR and CDR2 FQNEAQ (reference sequence). CDR3 residues: CASSGSPTDTQYF. Written as DNA, the CDR3 is TGTGCCAGCAGCGGCTCCCCCACAGATACGCAGTATTTT.

The chain is built from TRBV3-1 (or the pseudogene TRBV3-2) and TRBJ2-6; TRBD1 is a possible D gene (5 bases). The CDR3 loop spans 15 amino acids. In germline, CDR1 is LGHDT, CDR2 YNNKEL (reference sequence). V was pared by 6 bases and J by 4 bases, with 13 bases between. This CDR3 is CASRIGASGANVLTF. The CDR3 bases are TGTGCCAGCAGGATAGGGGCATCGGGGGCCAACGTCCTGACTTTC.

V is TRBV19 and J is TRBJ1-5; D may be TRBD1 (6 bases). This CDR3 has 14 amino acids. V gave up 6 bases and J gave up 1 base, with 10 bases separating them. CDR1 and CDR2 (germline): LNHDA, SQIVND (reference sequence). The CDR3 nucleotides are TGTGCCAGTAGACCAACAGGGAGCAATCAGCCCCAGCATTTT. Protein sequence: CASRPTGSNQPQHF.

V is TRBV11-3 and J is TRBJ2-1; 7 positions agree with TRBD2. Germline V gene data show CDR1 as SGHNT and CDR2 as YENEEA. V gave up 5 bases and J gave up 0 bases; unmatched junction bases: 4. The CDR3 totals 15 residues. The DNA for the CDR3 is TGTGCCAGCAGCCCCAAGCGGGGCTCCTACAATGAGCAGTTCTTC. It translates to CASSPKRGSYNEQFF.

The genes are TRBV7-6 and TRBJ2-5; 8 bases agree with TRBD1. The J segment lost 2 bases and the V segment lost 3 bases, leaving 5 bases of the junction unmatched. The germline V gene has CDR1 SGHVS and CDR2 FNYEAQ. The CDR3 runs 15 residues. The CDR3 reads CASSLDRVWQETQYF. The CDR3 DNA reads as TGTGCCAGCAGCTTGGACAGGGTTTGGCAAGAGACCCAGTACTTC.

J is TRBJ1-5 and V is TRBV18; D possibly corresponds to TRBD1 (6 bases). V was cut by 3 bases and J by 2 bases, with 8 bases left in between. The germline gives CDR1 KGHSH, CDR2 LQKENI. The CDR3 consists of 14 residues. CDR3 amino acids: CASSPGAGNQPQHF. The CDR3 nucleotides are TGTGCCAGCTCACCGGGGGCTGGCAATCAGCCCCAGCATTTT.

J is TRBJ1-2 and V is TRBV12-5, with 11 bases lining up with TRBD1. V was clipped by 5 bases and J by 4 bases; unmatched bases: 3. Per germline, CDR1 LGHNT and CDR2 FRNRAP. The CDR3 runs 14 residues. The DNA for the CDR3 is TGTGCTAGTGGTCCGGGGACAGGGGGCTATGGCTACACCTTC. Translated: CASGPGTGGYGYTF.

The chain has TRBV6-1 and TRBJ1-5, with D perhaps matching TRBD1 (5 bases). From germline, CDR1 is MNHNS and CDR2 SASEGT. The germline V and J ends were trimmed by 2 bases and 2 bases, with 13 bases remaining between them. The CDR3 covers 16 residues. As DNA, the CDR3 is TGTGCCAGCAGTGAATTGAGGCGGGGGGGCAATCAGCCCCAGCATTTT. Translated: CASSELRRGGNQPQHF.

The rearrangement joins TRBV21-1 to TRBJ2-4; the table's D call TRBD2 went unverified against the DNA. TRBV21-1 is deemed a pseudogene. The CDR3 loop spans 16 amino acids. DNA for the CDR3: TGTGCCAGCACCAAAGGGCTACTAGCCCCCAAAAACATTCAGTACTTC. This gives the protein CASTKGLLAPKNIQYF.

The chain carries TRBV4-3 and TRBJ2-5, with D possibly TRBD1 on 5 matching bases. The V gene's germline CDR1 is LGHNA and CDR2 YSLEER. Trimming removed 2 bases from V and 5 bases from J, with 9 bases in between. CDR3 length: 13 amino acids. The CDR3: CASSQSGMETQYF. Here the CDR3 DNA reads TGCGCCAGCAGCCAATCAGGGATGGAGACCCAGTACTTC.

The chain couples TRBV19 to TRBJ1-3; D is possibly TRBD1 (5 bases). This CDR3 has 14 residues. Between the trimmed V and J ends, which lost 7 bases and 0 bases, there was a span of 10 bases. Germline V gene lookup returns CDR1 LNHDA and CDR2 SQIVND (reference sequence). CDR3 amino acids: CASTADSSGNTIYF. In DNA form, the CDR3 reads TGTGCCAGTACCGCCGACAGCTCTGGAAACACCATATATTTT.

The chain links TRBV10-3 to TRBJ1-1; 8 nucleotides match TRBD1. CDR1 is ENHRY and CDR2 is SYGVKD in the germline V gene. The CDR3 extends over 14 amino acids. V shed 6 bases, J shed 4 bases, and the junction held 7 bases outside the gene matches. The CDR3 protein is CAIRGQGFGTEAFF. Here the CDR3 DNA reads TGTGCCATCAGAGGACAGGGATTCGGCACTGAAGCTTTCTTT.

This chain connects TRBV7-9 to TRBJ2-2; TRBD1 aligns across 11 bases. The germline CDR1 and CDR2 sequences are SEHNR and FQNEAQ (reference sequence). This CDR3 region has 16 residues. V lost 5 bases, J lost 4 bases, and 6 bases stayed unmatched. CDR3 in amino acids: CASSMDRGRFTGELFF. CDR3 in DNA: TGTGCCAGCAGCATGGACAGGGGGCGCTTCACCGGGGAGCTGTTTTTT.

V usage is TRBV27 and J usage is TRBJ2-1, with 16 positions matching TRBD2. V was pared by 7 bases and J by 7 bases, with 7 bases of the junction left unmatched. CDR3 length equals 16 residues. Germline CDR1 and CDR2: MNHEY and SMNVEV (reference sequence). In DNA, the CDR3 is TGTGCCAGCAAGGGACTAGCGGGAGGGCCGAGGAATGAGCAGTTCTTC. The encoded protein is CASKGLAGGPRNEQFF.

The chain combines TRBV7-9 with TRBJ2-5, with 9 bases that match TRBD2. The CDR3 runs 14 residues. CDR1 is SEHNR and CDR2 is FQNEAQ in the germline V gene (reference sequence). The ends lost 5 bases at V and 5 bases at J; junction bases unmatched: 6. The CDR3 loop is CASSKIAGVETQYF. CDR3 nucleotides: TGTGCCAGCAGCAAAATAGCGGGAGTCGAGACCCAGTACTTC. Using reference TRBV7-9 and TRBJ2-5 for the parts outside the CDR3, the full variable domain is DTGVSQNPRHKITKRGQNVTFRCDPISEHNRLYWYRQTLGQGPEFLTYFQNEAQLEKSRLLSDRFSAERPKGSFSTLEIQRTEQGDSAMYLCASSKIAGVETQYFGPGTRLLVL.

The J gene is TRBJ1-3, the V gene TRBV30; TRBD1 is a possible D gene (5 bases). Trimming shortened V by 2 bases and J by 0 bases, and 8 bases separated the two germline ends. The germline V gene has CDR1 GTSNPN and CDR2 SVGIG (reference sequence). This CDR3 is 14 amino acids long. The CDR3 DNA sequence: TGTGCCTGGAGTCGGGGGGACTCTGGAAACACCATATATTTT. This encodes CAWSRGDSGNTIYF.

In its sample, this clone was seen once. This chain links TRBV14 with TRBJ2-5; 10 bases line up with TRBD2. V was pared by 3 bases and J by 3 bases, with 7 bases of the junction left unmatched. The CDR3 totals 16 residues. The germline V gene has CDR1 SGHDN and CDR2 FVKESK. In DNA, the CDR3 is TGTGCCAGCAGCCAGTATCGGCTAGCGGGGGAAGAGACCCAGTACTTC. Its protein product is CASSQYRLAGEETQYF.

The chain employs TRBV5-1 and TRBJ2-1; 8 nucleotides agree with TRBD2. The CDR3 spans 15 residues. Germline-derived CDR1 and CDR2 are SGHRS and YFSETQ. J gave up 0 bases and V 4 bases, and 3 bases lay outside the gene matches. The CDR3 sequence is CASSLGTSSYNEQFF. The CDR3 bases are TGCGCCAGCAGCCTCGGGACTAGCTCCTACAATGAGCAGTTCTTC.

This clone has just one count. J is TRBJ1-1 and V is TRBV11-3; 8 bases agree with TRBD1. CDR3 size: 14 residues. CDR1 SGHNT and CDR2 YENEEA come from the germline V gene. Trimming at V came to 5 bases and at J to 5 bases, leaving 7 bases not matched to a gene. The CDR3 reads CASSRGQGYTEAFF. CDR3 DNA: TGTGCCAGCAGCCGCGGACAGGGTTATACTGAAGCTTTCTTT.